The 30 T cell receptor beta chains below all came from one sample that was sequenced in a study of cytomegalovirus exposure and HLA in healthy donors. Primers: 60 Vbeta forward and 13 Jbeta reverse. Clones were read by immunoSEQ multiplex PCR, and TCRdb kept only the in-frame ones, dropping some. The profile shows some 180,000 clones, about 77% of them singletons. The sequencing sample was made of PBMCs. These receptors were obtained from a female donor in good health and CMV-seronegative.

J is TRBJ2-1 and V is TRBV11-2; TRBD2 matches 8 bases. Per germline, CDR1 SGHAT and CDR2 FQNNGV. V gave up 1 base and J gave up 5 bases; unmatched junction bases: 4. The CDR3 has 15 amino acids. The CDR3 DNA is TGTGCCAGCAGCTTAGGGGTAGCGGGGAACAATGAGCAGTTCTTC. Protein product: CASSLGVAGNNEQFF.

The table lists this clone with a few counts. The chain employs TRBV10-3 and TRBJ2-5, with TRBD2 matching 12 bases. The DNA end favors TRBJ2-7, so the J call may be wrong. This CDR3 comprises 13 residues. Germline V gene sequence: CDR1 ENHRY, CDR2 SYGVKD. CDR3 protein: CATTSGGPLEQYF. CDR3 bases: TGTGCCACTACTAGCGGGGGGCCTCTCGAGCAGTACTTC.

The rearrangement links TRBV5-4 to TRBJ1-2; no firm D call. The germline V and J ends were trimmed by 1 base and 8 bases, with 9 bases remaining between them. This CDR3 contains 12 residues. Per the germline V gene, CDR1 is SGHNT and CDR2 is YYREEE (reference sequence). The CDR3 region is CASSLLVSGYTF. In DNA form, the CDR3 reads TGTGCCAGCAGCTTGTTAGTAAGCGGCTACACCTTC. The complete variable domain, with remaining parts taken from reference TRBV5-4 and TRBJ1-2, reads ETGVTQSPTHLIKTRGQQVTLRCSSQSGHNTVSWYQQALGQGPQFIFQYYREEENGRGNFPPRFSGLQFPNYSSELNVNALELDDSALYLCASSLLVSGYTFGSGTRLTVV.

The chain combines TRBV6-4 with TRBJ1-1; 7 bases match TRBD1. This CDR3 is built from 16 residues. Germline trimming cut 8 bases from V and 4 bases from J; bases unmatched to any gene: 16. In germline, CDR1 is MRHNA, CDR2 SNTAGT. The CDR3: CASFPSRGRRGTEAFF. In nucleotides, the CDR3 is TGTGCCAGCTTCCCCTCGAGGGGGCGGAGGGGCACTGAAGCTTTCTTT.

The chain links TRBV7-3 to TRBJ2-3; TRBD1 matches at 8 bases. Germline CDR1 reads SGHTA; CDR2 reads FQGTGA. With V trimmed by 10 bases and J by 4 bases, 7 bases remained unmatched. The CDR3 has 13 residues. The CDR3 nucleotides read TGTGCCACCGGGACAGGTGGCGCAGATACGCAGTATTTT. Its translation is CATGTGGADTQYF.

The chain combines TRBV19 with TRBJ1-1; D uncertain. The V end lost 7 bases, the J end lost 6 bases, and 15 bases lay between the germline ends. Looked up from germline, CDR1 is LNHDA and CDR2 is SQIVND (reference sequence). CDR3 size: 13 residues. CDR3 protein: CASTPIGWAEAFF. The CDR3 DNA follows: TGTGCCAGTACCCCTATCGGGTGGGCTGAAGCTTTCTTT.

The V gene is TRBV28, the J gene TRBJ2-1; D perhaps matches TRBD1 (5 bases). The CDR3 extends over 12 amino acids. V was trimmed by 5 bases and J by 8 bases, leaving 10 bases between them. CDR1 and CDR2 (germline): MDHEN, SYDVKM. CDR3 loop: CASSPQTDEQFF. CDR3 bases: TGTGCCAGCAGTCCCCAGACAGATGAGCAGTTCTTC.

The sample holds a few counts of this clone. V gene TRBV11-3 combines with J gene TRBJ2-3; 13 nucleotides match TRBD2. The CDR3 runs to 17 residues. Unmatched junction bases numbered 3, after V lost 0 bases and J lost 3 bases. The germline gives CDR1 SGHNT, CDR2 YENEEA. The CDR3 bases are TGTGCCAGCAGCTTAGAGGGACTAGCGGGGATGACAGATACGCAGTATTTT. Translating it yields CASSLEGLAGMTDTQYF.

The chain is built from TRBV11-2 and TRBJ1-6, with TRBD1 matching over 7 bases. CDR1 and CDR2 (germline): SGHAT, FQNNGV. This CDR3 contains 14 residues. The J segment lost 7 bases and the V segment lost 4 bases, leaving 4 bases of the junction unmatched. CDR3 in amino acids: CASSWGTDNSPLHF. The CDR3 DNA follows: TGTGCCAGCAGCTGGGGGACAGACAATTCACCCCTCCACTTT.

This sequence joins TRBV10-3 and TRBJ1-1; weak D call: TRBD1 (5 bases). Looked up from germline, CDR1 is ENHRY and CDR2 is SYGVKD. The CDR3 is 16 residues long. The V and J ends lost 3 bases and 5 bases respectively, with 19 bases between them. As DNA, the CDR3 is TGTGCCATCAGTGACCCAGGACGGGCAGGGCAAACTGAAGCTTTCTTT. Amino acids: CAISDPGRAGQTEAFF.

The rearrangement links TRBV6-1 to TRBJ1-5; D may be TRBD1 (5 bases). Germline assignment: CDR1 MNHNS and CDR2 SASEGT. Trimming left V 6 bases short and J 4 bases short, with 10 bases between. The CDR3 loop spans 13 amino acids. In nucleotides, the CDR3 is TGTGCCAGCAGAGGGAGGGGTAATCAGCCCCAGCATTTT. Protein: CASRGRGNQPQHF.

This chain joins TRBV27 and TRBJ1-1; D not certain. CDR3 length: 14 amino acids. Trimming took off 6 bases at V and 0 bases at J, with 11 bases between the two ends. Germline loops: CDR1 MNHEY, CDR2 SMNVEV (reference sequence). The CDR3 bases are TGTGCCAGCAGAACGCCGGGAGTGAACACTGAAGCTTTCTTT. Translation: CASRTPGVNTEAFF.

This clone has only a few counts. V and J are TRBV2 and TRBJ2-7, with D tentatively TRBD1 (5 bases). The CDR3 sequence is 13 residues long. CDR1 and CDR2 from the germline V gene are SNHLY and FYNNEI. Trimming shortened V by 0 bases and J by 3 bases, and 6 bases separated the two germline ends. The CDR3 loop reads CASSEADSYEQYF. The CDR3 nucleotides read TGTGCCAGCAGTGAAGCCGACAGCTACGAGCAGTACTTC.

The chain recombines TRBV11-2 with TRBJ1-2; 11 nucleotides match TRBD1. CDR3 size: 13 residues. CDR1 is SGHAT and CDR2 is FQNNGV in the germline V gene. Trimming cost V 3 bases and J 7 bases; bases outside gene matches: 1. The CDR3 protein is CASSLGQGVGYTF. CDR3 DNA sequence: TGTGCCAGCAGCTTGGGACAGGGGGTTGGCTACACCTTC.

The V gene is TRBV19, the J gene TRBJ1-2; D may be TRBD1 (5 bases). V lost 5 bases, J lost 6 bases, and 19 bases lay in between. This CDR3 contains 15 residues. Germline V gives CDR1 LNHDA, CDR2 SQIVND (reference sequence). The CDR3 DNA reads TGTGCCAGTAGTGCCCCAGGGTTGCGTATTGATGGCTACACCTTC. This codes for CASSAPGLRIDGYTF.

The chain employs TRBV5-1 and TRBJ2-5; 15 bases match TRBD2. The DNA end is a closer match to TRBJ2-7, so the J assignment may be wrong. This CDR3 has 16 residues. Germline CDR1 and CDR2: SGHRS and YFSETQ. CDR3 DNA: TGCGCCAGCAGCTCCGCCGGGACTAGCGGGAGGTACGAGCAGTACTTC. This sequence encodes CASSSAGTSGRYEQYF.

This clone has just one count. This rearrangement joins TRBV27 to TRBJ2-7, with 10 bases lining up with TRBD2. V lost 10 bases, J lost 3 bases, and 9 bases stayed unmatched. The CDR3 sequence is 14 residues long. CDR1 is MNHEY and CDR2 is SMNVEV in the germline V gene (reference sequence). The CDR3 nucleotides are TGTGCCAACCCCCTAGCGGGAGTTTGCTACGAGCAGTACTTC. Its translation is CANPLAGVCYEQYF.

This clone was counted a few times. The chain recombines TRBV2 with TRBJ1-1, with unresolved D. This CDR3 spans 14 amino acids. Between the trimmed V and J ends, which lost 2 bases and 5 bases, there was a span of 12 bases. Germline V CDR1 and CDR2: SNHLY, FYNNEI. The CDR3 spells CASSELPVRTEAFF. CDR3 nucleotide sequence: TGTGCCAGCAGTGAACTTCCTGTGCGGACTGAAGCTTTCTTT.

The chain employs TRBV5-1 and TRBJ2-6, with no clear D. Deletions cut 3 bases from V and 0 bases from J, with 13 bases between. In germline, CDR1 is SGHRS, CDR2 YFSETQ. This CDR3 is built from 17 residues. The DNA for the CDR3 is TGCGCCAGCAGCTCCGGAGTCCGAGACTCTGGGGCCAACGTCCTGACTTTC. Protein: CASSSGVRDSGANVLTF.

This clone occurred a few times. V gene TRBV9 combines with J gene TRBJ1-2; possible D gene TRBD1, 5 bases. Germline-derived CDR1 and CDR2 are SGDLS and YYNGEE. V lost 3 bases and J lost 5, with 20 bases in between. The CDR3 covers 16 residues. CDR3 amino acids: CASSEVSGARYYGYTF. CDR3 coding DNA: TGTGCCAGCAGCGAAGTTTCTGGGGCGCGGTATTATGGCTACACCTTC.

V usage is TRBV19 and J usage is TRBJ2-1, with D possibly being TRBD2 (6 bases). This CDR3 comprises 14 residues. V was cut by 6 bases and J by 9 bases, with 18 bases left in between. Germline CDR1 reads LNHDA; CDR2 reads SQIVND (reference sequence). CDR3 region: CASRGGIGFVEQFF. Here the CDR3 DNA reads TGTGCCAGTAGGGGCGGGATCGGGTTTGTTGAGCAGTTCTTC.

This clone was counted between two and nine times. This chain links TRBV7-9 with TRBJ1-1; D is uncertain. V was cut by 5 bases and J by 1 base, with 11 bases left in between. The CDR3 sequence is 14 residues long. Germline assignment: CDR1 SEHNR and CDR2 FQNEAQ (reference sequence). The CDR3 DNA reads TGTGCCAGCAGCCCCCGAACTCAGAACACTGAAGCTTTCTTT. Its translation is CASSPRTQNTEAFF.

This sequence joins TRBV29-1 and TRBJ2-2; the D gene is possibly TRBD1 (6 bases). Deletions cut 4 bases from V and 3 bases from J, with 15 bases between. Germline V gene sequence: CDR1 SQVTM, CDR2 ANQGSEA. The CDR3 covers 15 residues. CDR3 sequence: CSVVLAGADTGELFF. CDR3 in DNA: TGCAGCGTTGTATTGGCAGGGGCGGACACCGGGGAGCTGTTTTTT.

In regard to this clone: One junction end does not reproduce the germline sequence, and a read error may be involved. The rearrangement links TRBV28 to TRBJ2-5; perhaps TRBD2 as D (6 bases). Germline-derived CDR1 and CDR2 are MDHEN and SYDVKM. This CDR3 has 14 amino acids. CDR3 coding DNA: TGTGCCAGCGATGATCCCGGGGGAGGAGAGGCCCAGTACTTC. Protein: CASDDPGGGEAQYF. Full variable domain (outside the CDR3, taken from reference TRBV28 and TRBJ2-5): DVKVTQSSRYLVKRTGEKVFLECVQDMDHENMFWYRQDPGLGLRLIYFSYDVKMKEKGDIPEGYSVSREKKERFSLILESASTNQTSMYLCASDDPGGGEAQYFGPGTRLLVL.

This rearrangement joins TRBV11-2 to TRBJ1-4, with D possibly TRBD1 on 6 matching bases. CDR3 size: 15 residues. Germline-derived CDR1 and CDR2 are SGHAT and FQNNGV. Deletions cut 5 bases from V and 8 bases from J, with 18 bases between. This CDR3 is CASSLGGGAGEKLFF. The DNA of the CDR3 is TGTGCCAGCAGCCTTGGGGGGGGCGCAGGGGAAAAACTGTTTTTT.

This chain joins TRBV7-6 and TRBJ1-2, with 10 bases aligning to TRBD1. The CDR3 length is 16 residues. CDR1 and CDR2 from the germline V gene are SGHVS and FNYEAQ. V shed 0 bases, J shed 4 bases, and the junction held 5 bases outside the gene matches. The CDR3 sequence: CASSLAGGQGTYGYTF. The CDR3 DNA sequence: TGTGCCAGCAGCTTAGCGGGGGGACAGGGGACCTATGGCTACACCTTC.

This clone has a single count. The rearrangement uses TRBV19 and TRBJ2-7, with 10 positions matching TRBD2. Looked up from germline, CDR1 is LNHDA and CDR2 is SQIVND (reference sequence). This CDR3 is built from 16 residues. V dropped 3 bases and J dropped 3; count of bases not matched to a gene: 8. CDR3 in amino acids: CASSIFSGRNVYEQYF. For the CDR3, the DNA is TGTGCCAGTAGTATCTTTAGCGGGAGGAATGTCTACGAGCAGTACTTC.

This chain uses TRBV9 with TRBJ2-1; no clear D. This CDR3 is 14 amino acids long. Germline V gives CDR1 SGDLS, CDR2 YYNGEE. The V end was cut by 3 bases, the J end by 0 bases, with 7 bases between. The CDR3 protein is CASSAEDSYNEQFF. The CDR3 region has the DNA TGTGCCAGCAGCGCCGAGGACTCCTACAATGAGCAGTTCTTC.

This chain joins TRBV6-1 and TRBJ2-2, with 9 bases that match TRBD1. Germline CDR1 is MNHNS and CDR2 is SASEGT. J gave up 4 bases and V 6 bases, and 6 bases lay outside the gene matches. This CDR3 comprises 15 residues. CDR3 protein: CASRKDRGGTGELFF. CDR3 coding DNA: TGTGCCAGCAGGAAGGACAGGGGAGGCACCGGGGAGCTGTTTTTT.

In the case of this clone: A much bigger clone sits one base away, suggesting this may be a read error. The chain uses TRBV5-4 and TRBJ1-4; D is possibly TRBD1 (6 bases). CDR3 size: 14 residues. The V end was cut by 0 bases, the J end by 5 bases, with 8 bases between. Per the germline V gene, CDR1 is SGHNT and CDR2 is YYREEE (reference sequence). For the CDR3, the DNA is TGTGCCAGCAGCTTGGGACAGGAGAATGAAAAACTGTTTTTT. It translates to CASSLGQENEKLFF. Filled out from reference TRBV5-4 and TRBJ1-4, the complete variable domain reads ETGVTQSPTHLIKTRGQQVTLRCSSQSGHNTVSWYQQALGQGPQFIFQYYREEENGRGNFPPRFSGLQFPNYSSELNVNALELDDSALYLCASSLGQENEKLFFGSGTQLSVL.